This T cell receptor beta chain appears in the sequencing data of a study of radiation and T cells in renal cell carcinoma. About this clone itself: Its antigen is still unknown.

As for time point: baseline pretreatment blood. Treatment here: 15 Gy SBRT to primary tumor, nephrectomy 4 weeks later. Serial blood draws occurred at baseline and 2 and 4 weeks post-SBRT. The tumor was a clear cell renal cell carcinoma. The V gene end was trimmed by 3 bases and the J gene end by 8 bases; junction bases not matched to a gene: 4. The germline gives CDR1 LNHDA, CDR2 SQIVND (reference sequence). There are 15 residues in the CDR3. General study points: Pretreatment tumor biopsies were lacking, so baseline clonotypes are unknown. From baseline, blood top tumor clonotypes peaked at 2 weeks post-radiation.

TCRdb keeps only in-frame clones here, not all; method: immunoSEQ multiplex PCR. This table holds approximately 120,000 clones, 82% found once. The clonotype originates from a woman aged 55-70 years with renal cell carcinoma. This sample comprised blood, obtained from a patient whose treatment included radiotherapy and nephrectomy. The V and J genes are TRBV19 and TRBJ1-6, with TRBD1 matching 10 bases. CDR3 bases: TGTGCCAGTAGTATGCAAGGGACAGGGGATTCACCCCTCCACTTT. Translated, it gives CASSMQGTGDSPLHF.